A single sample is the source of the 20 T cell receptor beta chains below, sequenced in a study of T cells after yellow fever vaccination. TCRdb re-called the 5' RACE reads through MiXCR, storing one row per CDR3 protein. This sample has 310,000 or so distinct CDR3 sequences, with approximately 7% found just once. The material sequenced was PBMCs, taken approximately 40 days after the first yellow fever vaccination. The receptor set was obtained from a man younger than 35 who received the YFV17D yellow fever vaccine.

This clonotype was seen at least ten times. V and J are TRBV4-2 and TRBJ1-3, with D uncertain. The CDR3 is 15 residues long. Trimming removed 0 bases at V and 4 bases at J, with 10 bases between. Germline V CDR1 and CDR2: LGHNA, YNFKEQ. The CDR3 sequence: CASSQEAGPGNTIYF. The DNA for the CDR3 is TGTGCCAGCAGCCAAGAAGCTGGCCCCGGAAACACCATATATTTT.

This clonotype was seen repeatedly, ten times or more. V usage is TRBV6-2 or TRBV6-3 and J usage is TRBJ2-3; TRBD2 matches 10 bases. This CDR3 spans 16 amino acids. Germline V gene sequence: CDR1 MNHEY, CDR2 SVGEGT. V shed 5 bases, J shed 2 bases, and the junction held 7 bases outside the gene matches. CDR3 DNA sequence: TGTGCCAGCAGTCCCGGGACTAGCGTCGTCACAGATACGCAGTATTTT. It translates to CASSPGTSVVTDTQYF.

This clonotype has a count of ten or more. The rearrangement links TRBV6-5 to TRBJ1-1, with D possibly being TRBD1 (5 bases). V lost 3 bases and J 4 bases, leaving 12 bases between the germline ends. Per germline, CDR1 MNHEY and CDR2 SVGAGI. The CDR3 has 14 residues. DNA for the CDR3: TGTGCCAGCAGTTATCGAGGGGACGGCACTGAAGCTTTCTTT. Translation gives CASSYRGDGTEAFF.

This clonotype showed up just a few times. V and J are TRBV4-1 and TRBJ2-1, with a weak D call TRBD2 (7 bases). Germline loops: CDR1 MGHRA, CDR2 YSYEKL. Trimming took 0 bases from V and 2 from J, leaving 14 bases between them. This CDR3 has 17 amino acids. CDR3 amino acids: CASSQDGAGATYNEQFF. The CDR3, as DNA: TGCGCCAGCAGCCAAGATGGGGCGGGGGCCACCTACAATGAGCAGTTCTTC.

The V and J genes are TRBV20-1 and TRBJ1-1; D is uncertain. V lost 1 base to trimming and J lost 4 bases, with 16 bases between them. This CDR3 region has 15 residues. Germline V gene sequence: CDR1 DFQATT, CDR2 SNEGSKA (reference sequence). The CDR3 reads CSARASLGRITEAFF. The CDR3 coding sequence is TGCAGTGCTAGAGCATCACTGGGTAGGATCACTGAAGCTTTCTTT.

V and J are TRBV20-1 and TRBJ2-5; 9 nucleotides align to TRBD2. In germline, CDR1 is DFQATT, CDR2 SNEGSKA (reference sequence). This CDR3 has 15 residues. The V gene end was trimmed by 4 bases and the J gene end by 2 bases; junction bases not matched to a gene: 8. The CDR3 reads CSATTLAGPQETQYF. The DNA for the CDR3 is TGCAGTGCTACCACTCTAGCGGGGCCTCAAGAGACCCAGTACTTC.

This clonotype showed up just a few times. The chain recombines TRBV23-1 with TRBJ1-3; TRBD1 is a possible D gene (5 bases). TRBV23-1 is filed as an ORF, its function uncertain. V dropped 0 bases and J dropped 0 bases, with 12 bases sitting between them. The CDR3 is made up of 17 amino acids. CDR3 in amino acids: CASSQSRGRSSGNTIYF. The CDR3 nucleotides are TGCGCCAGCAGTCAATCACGGGGACGGAGCTCTGGAAACACCATATATTTT.

This clonotype has at least ten counts. The chain links TRBV20-1 to TRBJ2-3; D assignment may be TRBD1 or TRBD2 (5 bases each). Germline values: CDR1 DFQATT, CDR2 SNEGSKA (reference sequence). Trimming took off 3 bases at V and 4 bases at J, with 11 bases between the two ends. The CDR3 extends over 13 amino acids. CDR3 protein: CSARWPGPDTQYF. In DNA form, the CDR3 reads TGCAGTGCTAGGTGGCCGGGGCCAGATACGCAGTATTTT.

V gene TRBV7-2 combines with J gene TRBJ2-5, with TRBD2 matching over 9 bases. The CDR3 extends over 16 amino acids. Trimming took 1 base from V and 5 from J; bases not matched to a gene: 8. Germline V gene sequence: CDR1 SGHTA, CDR2 FQGNSA. The CDR3 coding sequence is TGTGCCAGCAGCTTAGTTAGCGGGGGATATCAGGAGACCCAGTACTTC. This translates into CASSLVSGGYQETQYF.

This clonotype was recorded many times. The rearrangement links TRBV4-3 to TRBJ2-2; tentative D call: TRBD2 (7 bases). The V end lost 3 bases, the J end lost 4 bases, and 15 bases lay between the germline ends. This CDR3 is 16 amino acids long. Germline lookup yields CDR1 LGHNA and CDR2 YSLEER. Written as DNA, the CDR3 is TGCGCCAGCAGCCACCGGGGGGCGTTCCCCACCGGGGAGCTGTTTTTT. Amino acid sequence: CASSHRGAFPTGELFF.

This clonotype showed up just a few times. V gene TRBV10-3 combines with J gene TRBJ1-2, with TRBD1 matching over 7 bases. The germline CDR1 and CDR2 sequences are ENHRY and SYGVKD. This CDR3 region has 13 residues. V lost 5 bases, J lost 5 bases, and 5 bases stayed unmatched. The CDR3 nucleotides read TGTGCCATCAGTTCCGGGACAGAATATGGCTACACCTTC. This translates into CAISSGTEYGYTF.

This clonotype was counted ten times or more. The V gene is TRBV20-1, the J gene TRBJ1-1, with D perhaps matching TRBD1 (6 bases). The germline V gene encodes CDR1 DFQATT and CDR2 SNEGSKA (reference sequence). V dropped 1 base and J dropped 2 bases, with 11 bases sitting between them. The CDR3 loop spans 14 amino acids. The CDR3 spells CSARVGGANTEAFF. The CDR3 DNA reads TGCAGTGCTAGAGTCGGGGGCGCCAACACTGAAGCTTTCTTT.

Only a few counts were recorded for this clonotype. The chain carries TRBV29-1 and TRBJ1-2; no firm D call. V was cut by 4 bases and J by 2 bases, with 11 bases left in between. The V gene's germline CDR1 is SQVTM and CDR2 ANQGSEA. The CDR3 contains 13 residues. The CDR3 is CSVGGPINYGYTF. CDR3 in DNA: TGCAGCGTTGGCGGACCGATCAACTATGGCTACACCTTC.

This clonotype was seen more than once but under ten times. The genes are TRBV5-4 and TRBJ2-3; D ambiguous. The germline CDR1 and CDR2 sequences are SGHNT and YYREEE (reference sequence). This CDR3 spans 13 amino acids. Trimming cost V 4 bases and J 4 bases, with 10 bases left between them. This chain's CDR3 is CASSPPAADTQYF. CDR3 nucleotides: TGTGCCAGCAGCCCCCCGGCTGCAGATACGCAGTATTTT.

This clonotype has a count of ten or more. CDR3 DNA: TGTGCCAGCAGCCAGCGGCGGGGAGTGGCATCACCGAACACCGGGGAGCTGTTTTTT. Amino acid sequence: CASSQRRGVASPNTGELFF. V usage is TRBV11-2 and J usage is TRBJ2-2, with D perhaps matching TRBD2 (6 bases). The CDR3 consists of 19 residues. Germline V gene lookup returns CDR1 SGHAT and CDR2 FQNNGV. V dropped 5 bases and J dropped 0 bases, with 22 bases sitting between them.

This clonotype was observed many times. The V call is TRBV12-3 or TRBV12-4, the J call TRBJ2-5, with TRBD1 identical over 7 bases. V was clipped by 3 bases and J by 7 bases; unmatched bases: 8. The CDR3 loop spans 14 amino acids. CDR3 amino acids: CASSFTGDRGTQYF. DNA for the CDR3: TGTGCCAGCAGTTTTACAGGGGATCGAGGGACCCAGTACTTC.

The gene calls are TRBV28 and TRBJ2-5; D is unclear. Deletions cut 6 bases from V and 3 bases from J, with 23 bases between. CDR3 length equals 17 residues. Germline lookup yields CDR1 MDHEN and CDR2 SYDVKM. The DNA for the CDR3 is TGTGCCAGCAGCTCCGCGGCAGTCCCAAATACTAAAGAGACCCAGTACTTC. This translates into CASSSAAVPNTKETQYF.

The genes are TRBV18 and TRBJ2-7, with D unclear. This CDR3 has 14 amino acids. The V gene lost 6 bases and the J gene lost 3 bases, with 15 bases spanning the gap. Germline assignment: CDR1 KGHSH and CDR2 LQKENI. CDR3 amino acids: CASSPWGSLYEQYF. CDR3 sequence (DNA): TGTGCCAGCTCTCCCTGGGGATCTCTCTACGAGCAGTACTTC.

V is TRBV7-2 and J is TRBJ1-6, with a tentative D call TRBD1 (6 bases). V dropped 7 bases and J dropped 5 bases, with 15 bases sitting between them. Germline V gene sequence: CDR1 SGHTA, CDR2 FQGNSA. The CDR3 is made up of 15 amino acids. CDR3 sequence: CASTTGGTHNSPLHF. DNA for the CDR3: TGTGCCAGCACGACGGGGGGCACCCATAATTCACCCCTCCACTTT.

In its sample, this clonotype was seen many times. The chain carries TRBV5-1 and TRBJ2-1; the D is unclear. The V end was cut by 2 bases, the J end by 7 bases, with 4 bases between. Germline lookup yields CDR1 SGHRS and CDR2 YFSETQ. The CDR3 is 11 amino acids. CDR3 sequence: CASSFLNEQFF. CDR3 nucleotide sequence: TGCGCCAGCAGCTTCTTGAATGAGCAGTTCTTC.